Below, 5 T cell receptor beta chains from the same sample are listed, as sequenced in a study of control samples from healthy donors and cancer patients. Repertoires were generated with immunoSEQ multiplex PCR, while TCRdb's copy carries only in-frame clones and drops some. The sample records approximately 160,000 clones, 80% to 95% being singletons. Sequenced: blood. These receptors were taken from a woman in her thirties in good health.

This chain joins TRBV5-1 and TRBJ1-4; D not certain. V was cut by 3 bases and J by 4 bases, with 10 bases left in between. The CDR3 covers 14 residues. Looked up from germline, CDR1 is SGHRS and CDR2 is YFSETQ. The DNA for the CDR3 is TGCGCCAGCAGCTGGACCACGAGTAATGAAAAACTGTTTTTT. It codes for CASSWTTSNEKLFF.

This sequence joins TRBV28 and TRBJ2-7, with TRBD1 matching over 8 bases. Germline V CDR1 and CDR2: MDHEN, SYDVKM. CDR3 length: 14 residues. V was clipped by 5 bases and J by 2 bases; unmatched bases: 5. The CDR3 sequence is CASSRIQGAYEQYF. As DNA, the CDR3 is TGTGCCAGCAGTCGGATACAGGGGGCCTACGAGCAGTACTTC. The complete variable domain, with remaining parts taken from reference TRBV28 and TRBJ2-7, reads DVKVTQSSRYLVKRTGEKVFLECVQDMDHENMFWYRQDPGLGLRLIYFSYDVKMKEKGDIPEGYSVSREKKERFSLILESASTNQTSMYLCASSRIQGAYEQYFGPGTRLTVT.

The V call is TRBV9, the J call TRBJ2-5; D remains ambiguous. The V end was cut by 2 bases, the J end by 5 bases, with 10 bases between. Looked up from germline, CDR1 is SGDLS and CDR2 is YYNGEE. The CDR3 loop spans 13 amino acids. In DNA, the CDR3 is TGTGCCAGCAGCGTTTCCGGGTATGAGACCCAGTACTTC. Protein: CASSVSGYETQYF.

The J gene is TRBJ1-2, the V gene TRBV20-1; TRBD1 matches 7 bases. V dropped 5 bases and J dropped 7; count of bases not matched to a gene: 4. This CDR3 is 11 amino acids long. The germline V gene encodes CDR1 DFQATT and CDR2 SNEGSKA (reference sequence). CDR3 in amino acids: CSAAGTVGYTF. The CDR3 DNA sequence: TGCAGTGCTGCAGGGACAGTTGGCTACACCTTC.

This clone was detected only once. The chain couples TRBV7-9 to TRBJ2-5; a possible D gene is TRBD2 (6 bases). Germline lookup yields CDR1 SEHNR and CDR2 FQNEAQ (reference sequence). V was trimmed by 2 bases and J by 5 bases, leaving 15 bases between them. CDR3 length equals 15 residues. The CDR3 region is CASSLKEGRMETQYF. The CDR3 DNA is TGTGCCAGCAGCTTAAAGGAGGGGCGTATGGAGACCCAGTACTTC.